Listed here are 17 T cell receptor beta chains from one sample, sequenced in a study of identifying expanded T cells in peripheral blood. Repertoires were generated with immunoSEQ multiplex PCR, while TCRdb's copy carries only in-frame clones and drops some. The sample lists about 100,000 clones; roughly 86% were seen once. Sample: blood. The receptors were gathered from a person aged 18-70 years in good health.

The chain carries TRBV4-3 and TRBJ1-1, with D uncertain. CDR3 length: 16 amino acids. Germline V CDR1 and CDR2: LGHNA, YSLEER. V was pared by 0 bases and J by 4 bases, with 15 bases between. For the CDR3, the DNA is TGCGCCAGCAGCCAAGATGGTATGGGGAGGGCCACTGAAGCTTTCTTT. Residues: CASSQDGMGRATEAFF.

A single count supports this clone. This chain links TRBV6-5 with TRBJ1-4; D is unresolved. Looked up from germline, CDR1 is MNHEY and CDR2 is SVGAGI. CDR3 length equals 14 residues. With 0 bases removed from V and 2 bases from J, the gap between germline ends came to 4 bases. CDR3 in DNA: TGTGCCAGCAGTTACTCTGCCACTAATGAAAAACTGTTTTTT. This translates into CASSYSATNEKLFF.

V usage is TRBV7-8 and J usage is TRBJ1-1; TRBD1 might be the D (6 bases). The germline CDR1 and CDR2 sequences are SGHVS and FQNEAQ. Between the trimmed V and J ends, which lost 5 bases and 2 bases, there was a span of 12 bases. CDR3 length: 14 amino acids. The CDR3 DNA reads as TGTGCCAGCAGCGGAGACAGGTTCAACACTGAAGCTTTCTTT. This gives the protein CASSGDRFNTEAFF.

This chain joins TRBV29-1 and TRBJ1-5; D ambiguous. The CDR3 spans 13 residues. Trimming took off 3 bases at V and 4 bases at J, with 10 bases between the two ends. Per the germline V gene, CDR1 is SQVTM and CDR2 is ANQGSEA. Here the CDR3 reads CSVEEGSNQPQHF. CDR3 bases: TGCAGCGTTGAGGAGGGTTCTAATCAGCCCCAGCATTTT.

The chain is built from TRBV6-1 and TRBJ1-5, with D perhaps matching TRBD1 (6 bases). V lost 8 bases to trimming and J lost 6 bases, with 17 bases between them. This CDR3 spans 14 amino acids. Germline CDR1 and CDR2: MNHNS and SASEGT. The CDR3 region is CASGKFDRIQPQHF. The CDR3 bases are TGTGCCAGCGGAAAATTTGACAGGATTCAGCCCCAGCATTTT.

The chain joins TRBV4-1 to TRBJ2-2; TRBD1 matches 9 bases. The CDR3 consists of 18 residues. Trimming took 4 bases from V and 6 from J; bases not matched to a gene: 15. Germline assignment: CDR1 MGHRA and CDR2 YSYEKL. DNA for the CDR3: TGCGCCAGCAGCCCCTTTCCGCCGGGACAGGGTGGGGCCGGGGAGCTGTTTTTT. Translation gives CASSPFPPGQGGAGELFF.

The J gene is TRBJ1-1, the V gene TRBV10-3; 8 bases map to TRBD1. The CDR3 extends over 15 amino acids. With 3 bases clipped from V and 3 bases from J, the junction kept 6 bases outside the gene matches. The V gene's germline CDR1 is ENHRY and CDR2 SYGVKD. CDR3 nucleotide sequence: TGTGCCATCAGTGACCTTGACAGGGGAGACACTGAAGCTTTCTTT. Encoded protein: CAISDLDRGDTEAFF.

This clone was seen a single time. Here the CDR3 DNA reads TGTGCCAGCAGCCCATCCAGGGGAGGCTCTAGATTAGCTTTCTTT. Protein: CASSPSRGGSRLAFF. J is TRBJ1-1 and V is TRBV27; D is possibly TRBD1 (6 bases). The V end lost 6 bases, the J end lost 10 bases, and 24 bases lay between the germline ends. CDR3 size: 15 residues. In germline, CDR1 is MNHEY, CDR2 SMNVEV (reference sequence).

CDR3 loop: CASSGNQNLRFGYTF. DNA of the CDR3: TGTGCCAGCAGCGGAAACCAGAACCTTAGATTTGGCTACACCTTC. This chain joins TRBV9 and TRBJ1-2; D not certain. The CDR3 has 15 residues. The germline V gene has CDR1 SGDLS and CDR2 YYNGEE. Trimming pared 3 bases from V and 7 bases from J, leaving 19 bases between. The full variable domain, completed using reference TRBV9 and TRBJ1-2, is DSGVTQTPKHLITATGQRVTLRCSPRSGDLSVYWYQQSLDQGLQFLIQYYNGEERAKGNILERFSAQQFPDLHSELNLSSLELGDSALYFCASSGNQNLRFGYTFGSGTRLTVV.

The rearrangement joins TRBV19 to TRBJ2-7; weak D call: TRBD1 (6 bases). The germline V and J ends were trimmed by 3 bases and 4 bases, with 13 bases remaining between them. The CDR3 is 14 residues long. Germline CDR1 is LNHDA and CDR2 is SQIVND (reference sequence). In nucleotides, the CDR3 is TGTGCCAGTAGTATCCACAGGGATCTGTACGAGCAGTACTTC. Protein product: CASSIHRDLYEQYF.

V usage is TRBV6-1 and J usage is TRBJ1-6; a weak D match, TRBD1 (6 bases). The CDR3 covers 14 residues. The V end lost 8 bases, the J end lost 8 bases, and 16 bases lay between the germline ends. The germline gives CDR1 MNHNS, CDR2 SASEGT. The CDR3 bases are TGTGCCAGCGGAAGACAGGAGCCTCATTCACCCCTCCACTTT. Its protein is CASGRQEPHSPLHF.

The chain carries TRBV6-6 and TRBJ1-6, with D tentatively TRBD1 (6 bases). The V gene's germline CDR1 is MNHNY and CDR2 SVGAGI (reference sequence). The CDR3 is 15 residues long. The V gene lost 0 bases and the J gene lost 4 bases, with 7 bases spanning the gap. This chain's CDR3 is CASSYSGTYNSPLHF. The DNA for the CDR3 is TGTGCCAGCAGTTACTCCGGGACATATAATTCACCCCTCCACTTT.

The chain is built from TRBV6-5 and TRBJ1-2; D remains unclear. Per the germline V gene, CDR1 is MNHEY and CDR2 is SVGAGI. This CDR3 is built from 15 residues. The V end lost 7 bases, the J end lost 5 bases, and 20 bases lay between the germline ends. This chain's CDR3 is CASNPARGETYGYTF. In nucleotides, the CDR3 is TGTGCCAGCAATCCGGCGCGGGGAGAGACTTATGGCTACACCTTC.

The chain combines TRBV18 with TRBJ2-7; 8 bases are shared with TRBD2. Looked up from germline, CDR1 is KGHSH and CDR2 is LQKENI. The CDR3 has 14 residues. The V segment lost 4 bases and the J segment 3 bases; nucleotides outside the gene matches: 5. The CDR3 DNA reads TGTGCCAGCTCACGGAGCGGGGGATTCTACGAGCAGTACTTC. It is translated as CASSRSGGFYEQYF.

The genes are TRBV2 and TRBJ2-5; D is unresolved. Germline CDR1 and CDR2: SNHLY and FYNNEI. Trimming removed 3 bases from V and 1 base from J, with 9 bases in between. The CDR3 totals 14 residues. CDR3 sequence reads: CASSEGLRQETQYF. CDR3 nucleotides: TGTGCCAGCAGTGAGGGGTTACGCCAAGAGACCCAGTACTTC.

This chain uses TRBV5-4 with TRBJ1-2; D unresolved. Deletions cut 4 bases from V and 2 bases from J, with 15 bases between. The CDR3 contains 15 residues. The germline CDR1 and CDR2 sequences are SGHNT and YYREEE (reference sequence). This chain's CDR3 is CASSPRIGSNYGYTF. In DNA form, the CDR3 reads TGTGCCAGCAGCCCCCGAATTGGTTCGAACTATGGCTACACCTTC.

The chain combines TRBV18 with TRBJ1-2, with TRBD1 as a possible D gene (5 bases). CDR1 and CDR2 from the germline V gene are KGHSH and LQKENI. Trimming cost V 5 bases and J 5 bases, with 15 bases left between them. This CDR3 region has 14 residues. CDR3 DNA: TGTGCCAGCTCAGAGTCACAGGATGCGTATGGCTACACCTTC. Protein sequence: CASSESQDAYGYTF.